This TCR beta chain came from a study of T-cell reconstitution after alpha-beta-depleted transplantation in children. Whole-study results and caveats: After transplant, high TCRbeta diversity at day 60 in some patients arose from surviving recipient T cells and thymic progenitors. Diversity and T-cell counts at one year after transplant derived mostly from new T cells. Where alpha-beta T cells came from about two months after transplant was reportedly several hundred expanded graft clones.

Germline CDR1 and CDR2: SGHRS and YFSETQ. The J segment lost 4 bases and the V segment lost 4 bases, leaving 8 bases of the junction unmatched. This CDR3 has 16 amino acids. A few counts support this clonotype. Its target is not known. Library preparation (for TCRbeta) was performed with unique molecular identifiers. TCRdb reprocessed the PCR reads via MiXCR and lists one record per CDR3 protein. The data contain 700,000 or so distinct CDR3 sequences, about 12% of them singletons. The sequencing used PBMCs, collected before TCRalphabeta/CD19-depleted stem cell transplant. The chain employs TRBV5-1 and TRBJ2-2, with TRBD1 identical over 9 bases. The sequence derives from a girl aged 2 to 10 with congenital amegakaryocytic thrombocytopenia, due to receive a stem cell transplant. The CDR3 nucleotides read TGCGCCAGCAGCCAAGTGGGACAGGGAGGCACCGGGGAGCTGTTTTTT. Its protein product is CASSQVGQGGTGELFF.